This T cell receptor beta chain was sequenced during a study of cytomegalovirus exposure and HLA in healthy donors. General observations from the study: In a later analysis, approximately 15,000 TCR beta sequences were associated with HLA alleles at 0.05 false discovery rate. Most TCR beta V segments were productive about 90% or about 30% of the time in an earlier analysis. In a later analysis, common viral pathogens appeared linked to several of the most significant clusters.

There are 13 residues in the CDR3. Germline CDR1 and CDR2: SGHTS and YDEGEE. Trimming shortened V by 1 base and J by 4 bases, and 6 bases separated the two germline ends. About this clone: Its antigen remains unidentified.

At the time of sampling, donors were nominally healthy, though unrecorded immune exposures were likely. PCR used 60 Vbeta primers and 13 Jbeta primers. Data came from immunoSEQ multiplex PCR; TCRdb stores just in-frame clones and leaves some out. The profile shows under 200,000 clones, 80% to 90% of them singletons. This chain uses TRBV5-8 with TRBJ1-5, with D maybe TRBD1 (5 bases). Sequenced sample: PBMCs. This TCR came from a man aged 18 to 30 in good health and CMV-seropositive. The CDR3 loop reads CASSLRGNQPQHF. The DNA for the CDR3 is TGTGCCAGCAGCTTGCGGGGGAATCAGCCCCAGCATTTT.